A selection of T cell receptor beta chains follows, all from one sample in a study of blood T cell repertoires in COVID-19. Clones were sequenced by immunoSEQ multiplex PCR, and TCRdb holds only the in-frame ones, with some missing. The data show 70,000 to 95,000 clones, roughly 96% seen once. Sequencing used peripheral blood. The receptor source for this set is a human donor with active COVID-19. The donor label of this sample is uncertain. Each CDR3 is given with its conserved first and last residue. D genes are given only for firm matches. Only part of the rows carry a size: once, few, many, or a class if the clone is expanded.

V gene: TRBV27; D gene: NA; J gene: TRBJ2-7; clone size: NA; CDR3 DNA: TGTGCCAGCAGTTTGGCTAGCAGCTCCTACGAGCAGTACTTC; CDR3 protein: CASSLASSSYEQYF
V gene: TRBV5-6; D gene: NA; J gene: TRBJ1-1; clone size: NA; CDR3 DNA: TGTGCCAGCAGCTTGTCTGGGGCTTGGGGCGCTGAAGCTTTCTTT; CDR3 protein: CASSLSGAWGAEAFF
V gene: TRBV6-5; D gene: TRBD2; J gene: TRBJ2-5; clone size: NA; CDR3 DNA: TGTGCCAGCAGGCGCGGGACTAGCGGGAAAGAGACCCAGTACTTC; CDR3 protein: CASRRGTSGKETQYF
V gene: TRBV19; D gene: NA; J gene: TRBJ1-4; clone size: NA; CDR3 DNA: TGTGCCAGTAGTATCGGTGGAGATCGTCATGAAAAACTGTTTTTT; CDR3 protein: CASSIGGDRHEKLFF
V gene: TRBV4-3; D gene: NA; J gene: TRBJ1-5; clone size: NA; CDR3 DNA: TGCGCCAGCAGCCAAGATTGGAGGAGGGGCAATCAGCCCCAGCATTTT; CDR3 protein: CASSQDWRRGNQPQHF
V gene: TRBV12-5; D gene: TRBD1; J gene: TRBJ1-1; clone size: NA; CDR3 DNA: TGTGCTAGTGGTTCGACAGGGTTCACTGAAGCTTTCTTT; CDR3 protein: CASGSTGFTEAFF
V gene: TRBV14; D gene: NA; J gene: TRBJ1-1; clone size: once; CDR3 DNA: TGTGCCAGCAGCCAAAGGACAGTCGGGGCCACTGAAGCTTTCTTT; CDR3 protein: CASSQRTVGATEAFF
V gene: TRBV5-1; D gene: NA; J gene: TRBJ2-7; clone size: NA; CDR3 DNA: TGCGCCAGCAGCCGAGAGTTGACAGGTTACGAGCAGTACTTC; CDR3 protein: CASSRELTGYEQYF
V gene: TRBV3-1/TRBV3-2; D gene: NA; J gene: TRBJ1-3; clone size: NA; CDR3 DNA: TGTGCCAGCAGCCCCCCGGGGGGTGCGGACACCATATATTTT; CDR3 protein: CASSPPGGADTIYF
V gene: TRBV9; D gene: NA; J gene: TRBJ1-2; clone size: NA; CDR3 DNA: TGTGCCAGCGGGCGGGACTATGGCTACACCTTC; CDR3 protein: CASGRDYGYTF
V gene: TRBV10-2; D gene: NA; J gene: TRBJ2-7; clone size: few; CDR3 DNA: TGCGCCAGCAGTGGAGTCTCCGAGCAGTACTTC; CDR3 protein: CASSGVSEQYF
V gene: TRBV7-9; D gene: TRBD2; J gene: TRBJ2-7; clone size: once; CDR3 DNA: TGTGCCAGTAGCGGGGGGGTCCTAGCGGGAGCCTACGAGCAGTACTTC; CDR3 protein: CASSGGVLAGAYEQYF
V gene: TRBV18; D gene: NA; J gene: TRBJ1-6; clone size: NA; CDR3 DNA: TGTGCCAGCTCACCCATGAGTGATTCACCCCTCCACTTT; CDR3 protein: CASSPMSDSPLHF
V gene: TRBV10-3; D gene: NA; J gene: TRBJ1-1; clone size: once; CDR3 DNA: TGTGCCACCTGCTGGGGGGGGAACACTGAAGCTTTCTTT; CDR3 protein: CATCWGGNTEAFF
V gene: TRBV5-1; D gene: NA; J gene: TRBJ2-5; clone size: NA; CDR3 DNA: TGCGCCAGCAGCTTGGGAGGCTGGGTCGGTCAAGAGACCCAGTACTTC; CDR3 protein: CASSLGGWVGQETQYF
V gene: TRBV9; D gene: TRBD2; J gene: TRBJ2-1; clone size: once; CDR3 DNA: TGTGCCAGCAGCGGGCCCCTAGCGGGAGACTACAATGAGCAGTTCTTC; CDR3 protein: CASSGPLAGDYNEQFF
V gene: TRBV11-2; D gene: TRBD2; J gene: TRBJ2-7; clone size: NA; CDR3 DNA: TGTGCCAGCAGCTCACTCCTAGCGGGAGAGGGATACGAGCAGTACTTC; CDR3 protein: CASSSLLAGEGYEQYF
V gene: TRBV12-3/TRBV12-4; D gene: NA; J gene: TRBJ2-7; clone size: NA; CDR3 DNA: TGTGCCAGCAGCTTCCCCGGTTACGAGCAGTACTTC; CDR3 protein: CASSFPGYEQYF
V gene: TRBV11-3; D gene: TRBD2; J gene: TRBJ2-3; clone size: NA; CDR3 DNA: TGTGCCAGCAGCGAAGCTCCCGGGGGGGACACAGATACGCAGTATTTT; CDR3 protein: CASSEAPGGDTDTQYF
V gene: TRBV19; D gene: NA; J gene: TRBJ1-6; clone size: NA; CDR3 DNA: TGTGCCAGTAGACGGACAGATTCACCCCTCCACTTT; CDR3 protein: CASRRTDSPLHF
V gene: TRBV19; D gene: NA; J gene: TRBJ2-2; clone size: NA; CDR3 DNA: TGTGCCAGTAGTCCCCGCGGGACGATGGAGGCCGGGGAGCTGTTTTTT; CDR3 protein: CASSPRGTMEAGELFF
V gene: TRBV4-2; D gene: TRBD1; J gene: TRBJ2-5; clone size: NA; CDR3 DNA: TGTGCCAGCAGCCAAGGGAACAGGGGGTCGGAGACCCAGTACTTC; CDR3 protein: CASSQGNRGSETQYF
V gene: TRBV6-5; D gene: TRBD1; J gene: TRBJ1-1; clone size: NA; CDR3 DNA: TGTGCCAGCAGTCGACAGGGGGGGAACACTGAAGCTTTCTTT; CDR3 protein: CASSRQGGNTEAFF
V gene: TRBV12-3/TRBV12-4; D gene: NA; J gene: TRBJ1-1; clone size: NA; CDR3 DNA: TGTGCCAGCAGGCACTCTACTGGGCCTGAAGCTTTCTTT; CDR3 protein: CASRHSTGPEAFF
V gene: TRBV7-2; D gene: TRBD1; J gene: TRBJ1-5; clone size: NA; CDR3 DNA: TGTGCCAGCAGCTTAGGCAGGGGGTACAGTCAGCCCCAGCATTTT; CDR3 protein: CASSLGRGYSQPQHF
V gene: TRBV6-6; D gene: NA; J gene: TRBJ1-2; clone size: NA; CDR3 DNA: TGTGCCAGCAGCGCAGGGGAGGGGTATGGCTACACCTTC; CDR3 protein: CASSAGEGYGYTF
V gene: TRBV11-2; D gene: TRBD1; J gene: TRBJ1-1; clone size: once; CDR3 DNA: TGTGCCAGCAGCTTCAACAAGGGACAGGGGGCATTTGAAGCTTTCTTT; CDR3 protein: CASSFNKGQGAFEAFF
V gene: TRBV27; D gene: NA; J gene: TRBJ2-7; clone size: NA; CDR3 DNA: TGTGCCAGCAGTTTTTCCCTCGGAGGGGAGCAGTACTTC; CDR3 protein: CASSFSLGGEQYF
V gene: TRBV12-5; D gene: NA; J gene: TRBJ2-1; clone size: NA; CDR3 DNA: TGTGCTAGTGGTTTCTCTCTAGCGTCCTACAATGAGCAGTTCTTC; CDR3 protein: CASGFSLASYNEQFF
V gene: TRBV28; D gene: TRBD1; J gene: TRBJ2-7; clone size: NA; CDR3 DNA: TGTGCCAGCAGTTTTTCTTGGGTTGGACAGGTACACTACGAGCAGTACTTC; CDR3 protein: CASSFSWVGQVHYEQYF
V gene: TRBV5-1; D gene: NA; J gene: TRBJ2-1; clone size: NA; CDR3 DNA: TGCGCCAGCAGCATACAGGTCAATGAGCAGTTCTTC; CDR3 protein: CASSIQVNEQFF
V gene: TRBV7-9; D gene: TRBD2; J gene: TRBJ2-1; clone size: NA; CDR3 DNA: TGTGCCAGTCCCAGCGGGGGACCCTACAATGAGCAGTTCTTC; CDR3 protein: CASPSGGPYNEQFF
V gene: TRBV6-5; D gene: NA; J gene: TRBJ1-2; clone size: NA; CDR3 DNA: TGTGCCAGCAGTTATCAGGGCGGACGCTATGGCTACACCTTC; CDR3 protein: CASSYQGGRYGYTF
V gene: TRBV3-1/TRBV3-2; D gene: TRBD1; J gene: TRBJ2-6; clone size: once; CDR3 DNA: TGTGCCAGCAGCCAGACGCCCGGGACAGGGCCCTCTGGGGCCAACGTCCTGACTTTC; CDR3 protein: CASSQTPGTGPSGANVLTF
V gene: TRBV3-1/TRBV3-2; D gene: NA; J gene: TRBJ2-7; clone size: NA; CDR3 DNA: TGTGCCAGCAGCCAAGATCGCGAGCAGTACTTC; CDR3 protein: CASSQDREQYF
V gene: TRBV5-1; D gene: NA; J gene: TRBJ2-2; clone size: NA; CDR3 DNA: TGCGCCAGCAGCTCGGTAAAGGGGACCGGGGAGCTGTTTTTT; CDR3 protein: CASSSVKGTGELFF
V gene: TRBV4-1; D gene: TRBD1; J gene: TRBJ2-7; clone size: NA; CDR3 DNA: TGCGCCAGCAGCCAAGTTGGCAGGGGGCAAGACGAGCAGTACTTC; CDR3 protein: CASSQVGRGQDEQYF
V gene: TRBV5-8; D gene: NA; J gene: TRBJ1-1; clone size: NA; CDR3 DNA: TGTGCCAGCAACCGACAGGCCTACGCTGAAGCTTTCTTT; CDR3 protein: CASNRQAYAEAFF
V gene: TRBV14; D gene: NA; J gene: TRBJ2-2; clone size: NA; CDR3 DNA: TGTGCCAGCAGCCAATATACCGGGGAGCTGTTTTTT; CDR3 protein: CASSQYTGELFF
V gene: TRBV19; D gene: NA; J gene: TRBJ2-7; clone size: NA; CDR3 DNA: TGTGCCAGTAGTATAGGTGATAGGGGCCACTCCTACGAGCAGTACTTC; CDR3 protein: CASSIGDRGHSYEQYF
V gene: TRBV18; D gene: TRBD1; J gene: TRBJ1-5; clone size: NA; CDR3 DNA: TGTGCCAGCTCACAGGGACAGGGGAGCAATCAGCCCCAGCATTTT; CDR3 protein: CASSQGQGSNQPQHF
V gene: TRBV7-8; D gene: TRBD1; J gene: TRBJ2-4; clone size: NA; CDR3 DNA: TGTGCCAGCAGTTCATGGACAGGGCCGGACATTCAGTACTTC; CDR3 protein: CASSSWTGPDIQYF
V gene: TRBV14; D gene: TRBD2; J gene: TRBJ2-1; clone size: NA; CDR3 DNA: TGTGCCAGCAGCCAAGGAGTAACTAGCGGGGGGTTCGATGAGCAGTTCTTC; CDR3 protein: CASSQGVTSGGFDEQFF
V gene: TRBV7-9; D gene: NA; J gene: TRBJ1-1; clone size: NA; CDR3 DNA: TGTGCCAGCAGCTTAGCGCTGGGGGGGACTGAAGCTTTCTTT; CDR3 protein: CASSLALGGTEAFF
V gene: TRBV6-5; D gene: NA; J gene: TRBJ1-2; clone size: NA; CDR3 DNA: TGTGCCAGCAGTCCACGGGAAGGCTATGGCTACACCTTC; CDR3 protein: CASSPREGYGYTF
V gene: TRBV5-1; D gene: NA; J gene: TRBJ2-6; clone size: once; CDR3 DNA: TGCGCCAGCAGCTTTCACCAATCATTAGCTGGGGCCAACGTCCTGACTTTC; CDR3 protein: CASSFHQSLAGANVLTF
V gene: TRBV14; D gene: TRBD2; J gene: TRBJ2-1; clone size: NA; CDR3 DNA: TGTGCCAGCAGCCAAGATTTCGGGGGGGGCCCCTACAATGAGCAGTTCTTC; CDR3 protein: CASSQDFGGGPYNEQFF
V gene: TRBV7-9; D gene: TRBD1; J gene: TRBJ1-5; clone size: NA; CDR3 DNA: TGTGCCAGCAGCTTAGCCGGGACAGGGGGTCAGCCCCAGCATTTT; CDR3 protein: CASSLAGTGGQPQHF